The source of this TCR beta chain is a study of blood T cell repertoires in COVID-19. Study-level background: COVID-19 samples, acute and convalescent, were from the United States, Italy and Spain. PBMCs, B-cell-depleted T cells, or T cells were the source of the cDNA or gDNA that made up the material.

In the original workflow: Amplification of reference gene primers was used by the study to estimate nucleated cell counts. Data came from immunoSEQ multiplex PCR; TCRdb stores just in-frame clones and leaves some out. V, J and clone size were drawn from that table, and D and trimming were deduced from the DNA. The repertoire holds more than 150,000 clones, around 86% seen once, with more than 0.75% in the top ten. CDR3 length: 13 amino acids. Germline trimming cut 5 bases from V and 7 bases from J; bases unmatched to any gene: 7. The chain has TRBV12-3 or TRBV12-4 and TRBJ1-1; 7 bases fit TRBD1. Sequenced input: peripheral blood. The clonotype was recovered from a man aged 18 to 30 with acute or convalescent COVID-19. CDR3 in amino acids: CASSTLDRDEAFF. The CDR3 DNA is TGTGCCAGCAGTACCCTCGACAGGGATGAAGCTTTCTTT.